The 18 T cell receptor beta chains listed next were all sequenced from one sample in a study of cytomegalovirus exposure and HLA in healthy donors. The PCR ran on 60 Vbeta and 13 Jbeta primers. Assay used: immunoSEQ multiplex PCR; TCRdb lists only in-frame clones, some missing. Of around 170,000 clones in the sample, 80% were seen once. Specimen: PBMCs. The receptors shown here come from a man aged 35 to 55 in good health and CMV-seropositive.

The chain's CDR3 is CASSRQENTGELFF. DNA of the CDR3: TGTGCCAGCAGCCGACAGGAAAACACCGGGGAGCTGTTTTTT. The chain employs TRBV11-3 and TRBJ2-2; possibly TRBD1 for D (6 bases). CDR1 SGHNT and CDR2 YENEEA come from the germline V gene. V dropped 5 bases and J dropped 2 bases, with 9 bases sitting between them. The CDR3 is made up of 14 amino acids.

The chain combines TRBV30 with TRBJ2-1; TRBD1 matches at 9 bases. Germline CDR1 is GTSNPN and CDR2 is SVGIG (reference sequence). V dropped 0 bases and J dropped 10; count of bases not matched to a gene: 4. This CDR3 comprises 13 residues. The chain's CDR3 is CAWSVLGTGEQFF. CDR3 bases: TGTGCCTGGAGTGTACTTGGGACAGGGGAGCAGTTCTTC. The full variable domain, its missing parts supplied by reference TRBV30 and TRBJ2-1, is SQTIHQWPATLVQPVGSPLSLECTVEGTSNPNLYWYRQAAGRGLQLLFYSVGIGQISSEVPQNLSASRPQDRQFILSSKKLLLSDSGFYLCAWSVLGTGEQFFGPGTRLTVL.

The V gene is TRBV9, the J gene TRBJ2-3, with TRBD2 as a possible D gene (7 bases). In germline, CDR1 is SGDLS, CDR2 YYNGEE. This CDR3 has 12 amino acids. The germline V and J ends were trimmed by 7 bases and 4 bases, with 10 bases remaining between them. Here the CDR3 reads CASGGAADTQYF. In DNA, the CDR3 is TGTGCCAGCGGGGGGGCCGCAGATACGCAGTATTTT.

The V call is TRBV5-4, the J call TRBJ1-6, with TRBD1 identical over 8 bases. The ends lost 1 base at V and 13 bases at J; junction bases unmatched: 10. Germline V lookup: CDR1 SGHNT, CDR2 YYREEE (reference sequence). The CDR3 is 15 residues long. CDR3 coding DNA: TGTGCCAGCAGCTTGAAAACAGGGGGTCTATCCCCCCTCCACTTT. It translates to CASSLKTGGLSPLHF.

The J gene is TRBJ1-6, the V gene TRBV6-6, with a possible D match to TRBD1 (5 bases). In germline, CDR1 is MNHNY, CDR2 SVGAGI (reference sequence). The CDR3 covers 15 residues. Trimming stripped 6 bases from V and 7 bases from J, with 16 bases between. DNA of the CDR3: TGTGCCAGCAGCTCAGGAGGGGTTCCGAATTCACCCCTCCACTTT. As protein: CASSSGGVPNSPLHF.

The J gene is TRBJ2-7, the V gene TRBV11-2, with TRBD1 matching 9 bases. The CDR3 contains 17 residues. Germline values: CDR1 SGHAT, CDR2 FQNNGV. The J segment lost 1 base and the V segment lost 4 bases, leaving 11 bases of the junction unmatched. The DNA for the CDR3 is TGTGCCAGCAGCTCTACAAAGGGGGACAGGGCGTCCTACGAGCAGTACTTC. Translating gives CASSSTKGDRASYEQYF.

This clone was counted a few times. CDR3 residues: CASSYSIREPAGYTF. CDR3 DNA: TGTGCCAGCAGTTACTCCATCCGGGAGCCGGCTGGCTACACCTTC. The rearrangement uses TRBV6-6 and TRBJ1-2; D uncertain. The CDR3 runs to 15 residues. Between the trimmed V and J ends, which lost 0 bases and 7 bases, there was a span of 15 bases. Germline assignment: CDR1 MNHNY and CDR2 SVGAGI (reference sequence).

This clone was detected only a few times. The V call is TRBV7-2, the J call TRBJ2-7, with 9 positions matching TRBD1. With V trimmed by 3 bases and J by 3 bases, 3 bases remained unmatched. In germline, CDR1 is SGHTA, CDR2 FQGNSA. The CDR3 length is 14 residues. The CDR3 nucleotides are TGTGCCAGCAGCTTCCCGGACAGGGGCTACGAGCAGTACTTC. Translated: CASSFPDRGYEQYF.

This chain links TRBV5-4 with TRBJ2-5; D might be TRBD1 (7 bases). The J call may be mistaken, given a closer DNA end match to TRBJ2-7. This CDR3 region has 15 residues. Germline V lookup: CDR1 SGHNT, CDR2 YYREEE (reference sequence). The CDR3 sequence is CASRGGQASSYEQYF. CDR3 DNA sequence: TGTGCCAGCAGGGGAGGACAGGCCAGCTCCTACGAGCAGTACTTC.

The genes are TRBV19 and TRBJ1-2; 7 bases are shared with TRBD1. CDR1 is LNHDA, CDR2 SQIVND, per germline (reference sequence). V was clipped by 7 bases and J by 1 base; unmatched bases: 9. This CDR3 has 15 residues. CDR3 bases: TGTGCCAGTAATAATCAGGCAGGGGGTAACTATGGCTACACCTTC. Its translation: CASNNQAGGNYGYTF.

J is TRBJ1-2 and V is TRBV7-8; 7 positions match TRBD1. The V gene's germline CDR1 is SGHVS and CDR2 FQNEAQ. Unmatched junction bases numbered 6, after V lost 1 base and J lost 10 bases. The CDR3 consists of 13 residues. This CDR3 is CASSLGQGEVYTF. In DNA form, the CDR3 reads TGTGCCAGCAGCTTAGGGCAGGGGGAGGTCTACACCTTC.

This clone was picked up a small number of times. The rearrangement uses TRBV9 and TRBJ1-1; TRBD1 agrees at 10 bases. Germline trimming cut 3 bases from V and 3 bases from J; bases unmatched to any gene: 5. Per germline, CDR1 SGDLS and CDR2 YYNGEE. The CDR3 runs to 15 residues. The CDR3, as DNA: TGTGCCAGCAGCGGCGGGACAGGGGTATACACTGAAGCTTTCTTT. Its protein is CASSGGTGVYTEAFF.

The rearrangement uses TRBV12-2 and TRBJ2-1; the tabulated D call, TRBD1, remains unverified against the DNA. TRBV12-2 is a known pseudogene. This CDR3 has 15 amino acids. The CDR3 DNA reads as TGTGCAAGTCGCGAAACAGGGTCACGGGGCGATGAGCAGTTCTTC. Translating it yields CASRETGSRGDEQFF.

This clone has only a few counts. CDR3 nucleotide sequence: TGTGCCAGCAGCCTTACCCCGACAGGGGGCACTGAAGCTTTCTTT. Translating it yields CASSLTPTGGTEAFF. The V gene is TRBV7-3, the J gene TRBJ1-1; TRBD1 agrees at 9 bases. The V and J ends lost 5 bases and 4 bases, in that order; junction bases with no gene match: 8. The CDR3 contains 15 residues. The V gene's germline CDR1 is SGHTA and CDR2 FQGTGA.

The chain recombines TRBV6-5 with TRBJ2-1, with a possible D match to TRBD2 (6 bases). The germline V gene encodes CDR1 MNHEY and CDR2 SVGAGI. Trimming left V 4 bases short and J 0 bases short, with 10 bases between. CDR3 size: 15 residues. CDR3 in DNA: TGTGCCAGCAGTTCCAGCGGGTTCTCCTACAATGAGCAGTTCTTC. Protein: CASSSSGFSYNEQFF.

This clone has only a few counts. J is TRBJ1-5 and V is TRBV6-5, with D perhaps matching TRBD1 (6 bases). Germline V gene lookup returns CDR1 MNHEY and CDR2 SVGAGI. CDR3 size: 15 residues. V was cut by 6 bases and J by 2 bases, with 14 bases left in between. The CDR3 here is CASSPVGGGNQPQHF. The CDR3 DNA is TGTGCCAGCAGCCCCGTAGGGGGTGGCAATCAGCCCCAGCATTTT.

The genes are TRBV5-5 and TRBJ2-5, with TRBD1 identical over 10 bases. There are 15 residues in the CDR3. The germline gives CDR1 SGHKS, CDR2 YYEKEE (reference sequence). With 2 bases clipped from V and 4 bases from J, the junction kept 5 bases outside the gene matches. In DNA form, the CDR3 reads TGTGCCAGCAGCTTCGACAGGGGGCTAGGAGAGACCCAGTACTTC. This sequence encodes CASSFDRGLGETQYF. Looking up the rest from reference TRBV5-5 and TRBJ2-5 gives the full variable domain: DAGVTQSPTHLIKTRGQQVTLRCSPISGHKSVSWYQQVLGQGPQFIFQYYEKEERGRGNFPDRFSARQFPNYSSELNVNALLLGDSALYLCASSFDRGLGETQYFGPGTRLLVL.

The chain employs TRBV19 and TRBJ2-2; the match to TRBD1 covers 9 bases. V lost 9 bases and J lost 3; bases outside the gene matches: 8. The CDR3 length is 15 residues. Germline CDR1 LNHDA, CDR2 SQIVND (reference sequence). DNA of the CDR3: TGTGCCAGCACCACAGGGGGCCTCTACACCGGGGAGCTGTTTTTT. It translates to CASTTGGLYTGELFF.